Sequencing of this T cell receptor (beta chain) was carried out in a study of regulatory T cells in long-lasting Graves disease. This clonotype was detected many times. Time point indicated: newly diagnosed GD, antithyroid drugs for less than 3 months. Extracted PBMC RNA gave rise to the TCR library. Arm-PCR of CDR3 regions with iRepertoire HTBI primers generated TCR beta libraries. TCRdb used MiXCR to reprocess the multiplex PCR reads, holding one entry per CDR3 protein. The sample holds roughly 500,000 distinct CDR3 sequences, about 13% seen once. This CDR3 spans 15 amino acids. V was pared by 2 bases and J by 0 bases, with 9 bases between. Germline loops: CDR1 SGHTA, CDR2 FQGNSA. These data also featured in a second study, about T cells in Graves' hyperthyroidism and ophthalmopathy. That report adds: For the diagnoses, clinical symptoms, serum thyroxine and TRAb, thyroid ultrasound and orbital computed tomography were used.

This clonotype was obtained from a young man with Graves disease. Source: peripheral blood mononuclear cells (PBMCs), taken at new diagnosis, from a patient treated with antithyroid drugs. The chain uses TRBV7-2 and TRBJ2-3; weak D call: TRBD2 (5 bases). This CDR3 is CASSLNQRSTDTQYF. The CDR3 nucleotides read TGTGCCAGCAGCTTAAACCAGCGGAGCACAGATACGCAGTATTTT.